Below are 12 T cell receptor beta chains sequenced from a single sample in a study of blood T cells in healthy people across ages. Sample-barcoded 5' priming and a J-beta primer mix drove a second PCR of about 6 to 12 cycles. TCRdb passed the 5' RACE reads through MiXCR, listing each CDR3 protein once. The data hold about 650,000 distinct CDR3 sequences, with more than 45% observed a single time. Sequenced input: blood. All receptors come from a woman older than 75 in good health.

V and J are TRBV3-1 and TRBJ1-4; 8 bases agree with TRBD1. With V trimmed by 3 bases and J by 2 bases, 2 bases remained unmatched. Germline V gives CDR1 LGHDT, CDR2 YNNKEL (reference sequence). CDR3 size: 15 residues. CDR3 residues: CASSHTGGTNEKLFF. The CDR3 bases are TGTGCCAGCAGCCACACAGGGGGGACTAATGAAAAACTGTTTTTT.

This clonotype came up a few times. The chain combines TRBV7-3 with TRBJ2-5, with 7 bases that match TRBD1. In germline, CDR1 is SGHTA, CDR2 FQGTGA. Trimming took 5 bases from V and 11 from J; bases not matched to a gene: 17. The CDR3 loop spans 15 amino acids. CDR3 region: CASSPGQSSLNEQYF. CDR3 sequence (DNA): TGTGCCAGCAGCCCGGGACAGTCCTCTTTGAATGAGCAGTACTTC.

Remarks on this clonotype: A read error may explain this, as a much larger clone is one base away. This chain joins TRBV27 and TRBJ2-7; D might be TRBD2 (6 bases). Germline V gives CDR1 MNHEY, CDR2 SMNVEV (reference sequence). The CDR3 is 16 amino acids. Trimming removed 5 bases at V and 7 bases at J, with 24 bases between. The CDR3 coding sequence is TGTGCCAGCAGTCCATTTAGGGCTAGCGACTACAATGAGCAGTACTTC. This gives the protein CASSPFRASDYNEQYF.

The chain couples TRBV11-2 to TRBJ2-7; D is unresolved. Trimming removed 0 bases from V and 5 bases from J, with 8 bases in between. This CDR3 is built from 13 residues. Per the germline V gene, CDR1 is SGHAT and CDR2 is FQNNGV. CDR3 in DNA: TGTGCCAGCAGCTTAGAGAATGGGAACGAGCAGTACTTC. Protein: CASSLENGNEQYF. Supplemented by reference TRBV11-2 and TRBJ2-7, the full variable domain reads EAGVAQSPRYKIIEKRQSVAFWCNPISGHATLYWYQQILGQGPKLLIQFQNNGVVDDSQLPKDRFSAERLKGVDSTLKIQPAKLEDSAVYLCASSLENGNEQYFGPGTRLTVT.

In regard to this clonotype: A read error may explain this, as a much larger clone is one base away. The genes are TRBV5-1 and TRBJ2-1; 9 bases agree with TRBD2. The CDR3 totals 14 residues. CDR1 and CDR2 from the germline V gene are SGHRS and YFSETQ. The CDR3 region is CASILGLATYEQFF. The CDR3 DNA reads as TGCGCCAGCATCTTGGGACTAGCCACCTATGAGCAGTTCTTC.

This chain uses TRBV6-6 with TRBJ2-1, with TRBD2 identical over 9 bases. Germline V lookup: CDR1 MNHNY, CDR2 SVGAGI (reference sequence). V dropped 5 bases and J dropped 10; count of bases not matched to a gene: 3. The CDR3 contains 12 residues. The CDR3 loop reads CASSTGLAEQFF. The CDR3 DNA sequence: TGTGCCAGCAGTACTGGACTAGCGGAGCAGTTCTTC.

In nucleotides, the CDR3 is TGTGCCAGCAGCGGGAATACCGGGACAGGAGGGGTTAACTATGGCTACACCTTC. Translating it yields CASSGNTGTGGVNYGYTF. The chain joins TRBV5-5 to TRBJ1-2; 8 nucleotides align to TRBD1. The germline V gene has CDR1 SGHKS and CDR2 YYEKEE (reference sequence). This CDR3 spans 18 amino acids. V gave up 4 bases and J gave up 1 base; unmatched junction bases: 15.

This clonotype was detected only once. The chain couples TRBV29-1 to TRBJ1-2; unclear D gene. Germline V gene data show CDR1 as SQVTM and CDR2 as ANQGSEA. CDR3 length: 11 amino acids. The V and J ends lost 4 bases and 2 bases respectively, with 5 bases between them. The CDR3 loop is CSVVLNYGYTF. The CDR3 nucleotides are TGCAGCGTTGTCCTGAACTATGGCTACACCTTC.

The V and J genes are TRBV25-1 and TRBJ2-5, with 8 nucleotides matching TRBD1. The CDR3 spans 14 residues. Germline lookup yields CDR1 MGHDK and CDR2 SYGVNS. The V segment lost 4 bases and the J segment 3 bases; nucleotides outside the gene matches: 4. CDR3: CASSAPGGKETQYF. The CDR3 nucleotides are TGTGCCAGCAGTGCCCCAGGGGGCAAAGAGACCCAGTACTTC. The variable domain in full, with the rest retrieved from reference TRBV25-1 and TRBJ2-5, is EADIYQTPRYLVIGTGKKITLECSQTMGHDKMYWYQQDPGMELHLIHYSYGVNSTEKGDLSSESTVSRIRTEHFPLTLESARPSHTSQYLCASSAPGGKETQYFGPGTRLLVL.

The J gene is TRBJ1-6, the V gene TRBV20-1; unclear D gene. Germline V lookup: CDR1 DFQATT, CDR2 SNEGSKA (reference sequence). The length of the CDR3 is 14 residues. V was trimmed by 3 bases and J by 7 bases, leaving 13 bases between them. CDR3: CSASLRSINSPLHF. CDR3 coding DNA: TGCAGTGCTAGTCTCCGGTCTATAAATTCACCCCTCCACTTT.

This chain links TRBV20-1 with TRBJ2-1; 7 bases fit TRBD1. The CDR3 contains 16 residues. V dropped 1 base and J dropped 0; count of bases not matched to a gene: 6. Per germline, CDR1 DFQATT and CDR2 SNEGSKA (reference sequence). The CDR3, as DNA: TGCAGTGCTAGAGGCCAGACAGGGATCTCCTACAATGAGCAGTTCTTC. Its protein is CSARGQTGISYNEQFF.

This clonotype was detected ten times or more. V usage is TRBV11-1 and J usage is TRBJ2-1; D possibly corresponds to TRBD1 (5 bases). V was clipped by 3 bases and J by 5 bases, with 11 bases between them. Germline V gene lookup returns CDR1 SGHAT and CDR2 FQDESV (reference sequence). CDR3 length equals 14 residues. CDR3 sequence (DNA): TGTGCCAGCAGCTTTCCAGGGCGGAACAATGAGCAGTTCTTC. Protein: CASSFPGRNNEQFF.